The present T cell receptor (beta chain) was sequenced within a study of cytomegalovirus exposure and HLA in healthy donors. Study details: The roughly 110 validation repertoires were reported in a later analysis to have been generated on the same platform as the roughly 700 first-cohort repertoires. Study-level points and caveats: The authors listed 150 to 200 TCR beta chains as cytomegalovirus-associated. Subsequent analysis showed first-cohort TCR clusters tending to co-occur in about 110 validation repertoires.

Between the trimmed V and J ends, which lost 4 bases and 6 bases, there was a span of 9 bases. The CDR3 contains 12 residues. Germline V CDR1 and CDR2: SGDLS, YYNGEE. Points on this clone: Its antigen is undetermined.

Generated by immunoSEQ multiplex PCR, the TCRdb table keeps only in-frame clones and is missing some. Among 150,000 to 200,000 clones, more than 75% were seen once, and the ten largest hold roughly 2.6%. This clonotype originated in a man younger than 30 in good health and CMV-seropositive. Sequenced material: PBMCs. This rearrangement joins TRBV9 to TRBJ2-3; no clear D. The DNA for the CDR3 is TGTGCCAGCAGCCGTAAAGCGGATACGCAGTATTTT. It translates to CASSRKADTQYF. The variable domain in full, completed from reference TRBV9 and TRBJ2-3, reads DSGVTQTPKHLITATGQRVTLRCSPRSGDLSVYWYQQSLDQGLQFLIQYYNGEERAKGNILERFSAQQFPDLHSELNLSSLELGDSALYFCASSRKADTQYFGPGTRLTVL.